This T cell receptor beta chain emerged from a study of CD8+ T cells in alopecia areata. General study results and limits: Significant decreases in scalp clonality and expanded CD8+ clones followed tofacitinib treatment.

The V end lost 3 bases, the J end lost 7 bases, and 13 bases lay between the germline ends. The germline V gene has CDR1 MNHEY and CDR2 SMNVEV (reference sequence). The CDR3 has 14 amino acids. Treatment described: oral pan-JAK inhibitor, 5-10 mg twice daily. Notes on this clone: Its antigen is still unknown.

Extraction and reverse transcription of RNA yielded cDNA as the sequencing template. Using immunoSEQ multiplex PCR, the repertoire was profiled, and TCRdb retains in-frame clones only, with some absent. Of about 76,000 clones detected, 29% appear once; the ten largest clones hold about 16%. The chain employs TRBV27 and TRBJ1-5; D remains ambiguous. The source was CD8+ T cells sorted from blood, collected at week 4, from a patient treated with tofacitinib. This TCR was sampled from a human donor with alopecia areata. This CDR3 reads CASSLRRVGQPQHF. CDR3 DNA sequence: TGTGCCAGCAGTTTGAGGAGGGTGGGACAGCCCCAGCATTTT.